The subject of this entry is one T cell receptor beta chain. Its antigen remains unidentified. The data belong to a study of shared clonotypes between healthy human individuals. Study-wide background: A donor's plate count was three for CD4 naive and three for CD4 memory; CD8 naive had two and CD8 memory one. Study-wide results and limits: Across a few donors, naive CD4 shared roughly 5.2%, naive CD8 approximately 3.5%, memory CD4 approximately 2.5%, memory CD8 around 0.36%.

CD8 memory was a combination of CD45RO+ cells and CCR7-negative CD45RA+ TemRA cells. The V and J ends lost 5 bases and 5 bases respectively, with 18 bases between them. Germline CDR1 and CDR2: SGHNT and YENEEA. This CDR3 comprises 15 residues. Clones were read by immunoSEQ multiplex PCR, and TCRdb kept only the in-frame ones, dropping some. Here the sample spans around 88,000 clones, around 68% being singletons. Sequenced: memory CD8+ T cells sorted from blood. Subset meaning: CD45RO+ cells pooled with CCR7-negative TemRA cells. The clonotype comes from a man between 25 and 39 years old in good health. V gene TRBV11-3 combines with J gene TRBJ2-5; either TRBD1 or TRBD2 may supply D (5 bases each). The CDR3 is CASSPGQGPLETQYF. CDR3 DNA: TGTGCCAGCAGCCCGGGGCAGGGTCCCTTGGAGACCCAGTACTTC.